This T cell receptor (beta chain) came from a study of shared clonotypes between healthy human individuals. This clone was detected only once. Generated by immunoSEQ multiplex PCR, the TCRdb table keeps only in-frame clones and is missing some. The sample lists a few hundred thousand clones, about 97% occurring once. This TCR derives from a woman aged 25-40 years in good health. The specimen was naive CD4+ T cells sorted from blood. Subset: CD45RA+ positively selected.

CDR3: CASSLDSGSIFNEQFF. CDR3 sequence (DNA): TGTGCCAGCAGCTTGGATAGCGGGAGTATATTCAATGAGCAGTTCTTC. V gene TRBV5-6 combines with J gene TRBJ2-1; 9 nucleotides match TRBD2. The CDR3 runs to 16 residues. V dropped 0 bases and J dropped 6; count of bases not matched to a gene: 7. Germline V gene sequence: CDR1 SGHDT, CDR2 YYEEEE.